These 11 T cell receptor beta chains share one sample of origin, sequenced in a study of cytomegalovirus exposure and HLA in healthy donors. The PCR contained 60 Vbeta and 13 Jbeta primers. The table came from immunoSEQ multiplex PCR; TCRdb's copy has only in-frame clones and leaves some out. The table has about 110,000 clones, approximately 83% seen once. Sequencing input: PBMCs. The receptors were gathered from a man in his forties in good health and CMV-seronegative.

The rearrangement links TRBV7-9 to TRBJ2-7; D perhaps matches TRBD1 (6 bases). V was cut by 11 bases and J by 2 bases, with 19 bases left in between. Germline V gene sequence: CDR1 SEHNR, CDR2 FQNEAQ (reference sequence). This CDR3 is 14 amino acids long. The CDR3, as DNA: TGTGCCGGCCAAATCGGGACACATACCTACGAGCAGTACTTC. This sequence encodes CAGQIGTHTYEQYF.

The chain links TRBV5-6 to TRBJ1-2, with 8 bases identical to TRBD1. Germline V gives CDR1 SGHDT, CDR2 YYEEEE. CDR3 size: 17 residues. Germline trimming cut 4 bases from V and 5 bases from J; bases unmatched to any gene: 16. The CDR3, as DNA: TGTGCCAGCAGCCTGGGGGGGGGTCAGGGGGCGAGGTATGGCTACACCTTC. Protein product: CASSLGGGQGARYGYTF.

The CDR3 bases are TGTGCCAGCAGCCGAGGACAGTCGACAGATACGCAGTATTTT. Its protein product is CASSRGQSTDTQYF. The rearrangement joins TRBV2 to TRBJ2-3, with D possibly being TRBD1 (6 bases). The CDR3 consists of 14 residues. Trimming took 6 bases from V and 3 from J, leaving 13 bases between them. Germline V gene lookup returns CDR1 SNHLY and CDR2 FYNNEI.

Here the CDR3 DNA reads TGTGCCAGCAGTCGAAGGGGCACTGGAAACACCATATATTTT. Protein sequence: CASSRRGTGNTIYF. The chain recombines TRBV28 with TRBJ1-3; a weak D match, TRBD1 (5 bases). The CDR3 extends over 14 amino acids. Germline CDR1 and CDR2: MDHEN and SYDVKM. Trimming took off 5 bases at V and 2 bases at J, with 10 bases between the two ends. The variable domain in full, with the rest retrieved from reference TRBV28 and TRBJ1-3, is DVKVTQSSRYLVKRTGEKVFLECVQDMDHENMFWYRQDPGLGLRLIYFSYDVKMKEKGDIPEGYSVSREKKERFSLILESASTNQTSMYLCASSRRGTGNTIYFGEGSWLTVV.

The chain links TRBV6-6 to TRBJ1-2, with 7 bases that match TRBD1. The CDR3 spans 12 residues. The germline CDR1 and CDR2 sequences are MNHNY and SVGAGI (reference sequence). V shed 6 bases, J shed 6 bases, and the junction held 4 bases outside the gene matches. CDR3 residues: CASRGDRDGYTF. The CDR3 nucleotides read TGTGCCAGCAGAGGAGACAGGGATGGCTACACCTTC.

CDR3 amino acids: CASSYPDRGHEQYF. CDR3 nucleotides: TGTGCCAGCAGTTACCCCGACAGGGGCCACGAGCAGTACTTC. The genes are TRBV6-6 and TRBJ2-7; 8 bases match TRBD1. This CDR3 is built from 14 residues. V trimming: 2 bases; J trimming: 5 bases; junction bases outside the gene matches: 5. Germline V CDR1 and CDR2: MNHNY, SVGAGI (reference sequence).

J is TRBJ2-5 and V is TRBV9, with TRBD1 matching 8 bases. The CDR3 totals 17 residues. After removal of 0 bases from V and 3 bases from J, the junction contained 10 bases not matched to a gene. Germline V gene sequence: CDR1 SGDLS, CDR2 YYNGEE. CDR3 in amino acids: CASSVDAPWTGKETQYF. The CDR3 DNA sequence: TGTGCCAGCAGCGTAGACGCCCCTTGGACAGGGAAAGAGACCCAGTACTTC.

The rearrangement links TRBV5-1 to TRBJ1-6; unclear D gene. V gave up 4 bases and J gave up 8 bases, with 16 bases separating them. CDR1 SGHRS and CDR2 YFSETQ come from the germline V gene. The CDR3 runs 15 residues. CDR3 bases: TGCGCCAGCAGCCTGGCTCCTACGGTGGATTCACCCCTCCACTTT. The encoded protein is CASSLAPTVDSPLHF. The full variable domain, rest sourced from reference TRBV5-1 and TRBJ1-6, is KAGVTQTPRYLIKTRGQQVTLSCSPISGHRSVSWYQQTPGQGLQFLFEYFSETQRNKGNFPGRFSGRQFSNSRSEMNVSTLELGDSALYLCASSLAPTVDSPLHFGNGTRLTVT.

The rearrangement links TRBV6-5 to TRBJ1-5, with no clear D. Between the trimmed V and J ends, which lost 0 bases and 0 bases, there was a span of 6 bases. The germline V gene has CDR1 MNHEY and CDR2 SVGAGI. The CDR3 length is 15 residues. CDR3 in DNA: TGTGCCAGCAGTTACTCGAGAGCTAGCAATCAGCCCCAGCATTTT. This translates into CASSYSRASNQPQHF.

This clone has just a few counts. The chain recombines TRBV6-5 with TRBJ2-4; weak D call: TRBD1 (6 bases). Germline V gene data show CDR1 as MNHEY and CDR2 as SVGAGI. Trimming removed 8 bases from V and 2 bases from J, with 10 bases in between. This CDR3 region has 13 residues. The CDR3 DNA sequence: TGTGCCAGCGCGGACAGATCCAAAAACATTCAGTACTTC. This translates into CASADRSKNIQYF.

This clone was recorded once. The CDR3 region is CSVEDGWRSSYNEQFF. The CDR3 DNA reads TGCAGCGTTGAAGATGGGTGGCGGAGCTCCTACAATGAGCAGTTCTTC. The V and J genes are TRBV29-1 and TRBJ2-1; D ambiguous. The germline V gene encodes CDR1 SQVTM and CDR2 ANQGSEA. CDR3 length equals 16 residues. The ends were cut back, 0 bases at V and 0 bases at J, with 12 bases in the middle.